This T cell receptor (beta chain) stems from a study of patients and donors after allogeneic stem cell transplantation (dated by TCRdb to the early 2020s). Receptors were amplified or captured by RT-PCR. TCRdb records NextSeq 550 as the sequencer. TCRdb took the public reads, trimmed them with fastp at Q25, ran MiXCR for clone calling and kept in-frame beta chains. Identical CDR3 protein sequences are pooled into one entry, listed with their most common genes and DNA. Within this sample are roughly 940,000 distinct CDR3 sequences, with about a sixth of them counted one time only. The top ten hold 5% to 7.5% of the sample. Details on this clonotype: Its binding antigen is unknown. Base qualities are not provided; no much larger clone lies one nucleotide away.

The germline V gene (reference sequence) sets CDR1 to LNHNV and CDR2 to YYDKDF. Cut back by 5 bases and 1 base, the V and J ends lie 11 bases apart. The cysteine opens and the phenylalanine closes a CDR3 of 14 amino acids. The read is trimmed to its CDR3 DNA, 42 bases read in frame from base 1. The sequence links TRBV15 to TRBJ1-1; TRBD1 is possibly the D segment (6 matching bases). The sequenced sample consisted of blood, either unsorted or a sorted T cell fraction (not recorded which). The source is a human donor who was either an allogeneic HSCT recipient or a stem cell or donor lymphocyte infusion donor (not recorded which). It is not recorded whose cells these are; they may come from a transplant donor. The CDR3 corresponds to CATSGRTENTEAFF. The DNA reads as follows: TGTGCCACCAGCGGCCGGACAGAGAACACTGAAGCTTTCTTT.